This T cell receptor (beta chain) was sequenced during a study of OX40 agonist ivuxolimab in advanced cancers. Study-level information: Dosing consisted of intravenous ivuxolimab at 0.01 to 10 mg/kg every 2 weeks. A partial response was reached by three patients: one with hepatocellular carcinoma and two with cutaneous melanoma.

Overall study results and limits: Antigen specificity remained undetermined for the expanded peripheral T cells. Normalized T-cell clonal expansion was also low in a subset of nonresponders.

The protocol was immunoSEQ multiplex PCR, while the TCRdb copy is restricted to in-frame clones and leaves out a portion. The sample yields roughly 80,000 clones, roughly 90% seen once. Germline V lookup: CDR1 LNHDA, CDR2 SQIVND (reference sequence). The V and J ends lost 8 bases and 8 bases respectively, with 13 bases between them. The length of the CDR3 is 11 residues. Concerning this clone itself: The antigen is not known.

The source is an adult with an advanced solid tumor such as melanoma, head and neck, liver or kidney cancer. Material: CD4+ or CD8+ T cells sorted from blood, obtained in a trial of the OX40 agonist ivuxolimab. V is TRBV19 and J is TRBJ2-7; tentatively, D is TRBD1 (5 bases). This chain's CDR3 is CASSAGQKQYF. CDR3 sequence (DNA): TGTGCCAGTTCCGCAGGGCAGAAGCAGTACTTC.